These 6 T cell receptor beta chains were sequenced from one sample in a study of blood T cell repertoires in COVID-19. The assay was immunoSEQ multiplex PCR, and TCRdb's table has in-frame clones only and misses some. Of about 50,000 clones in the sample, more than 70% are singletons; the top ten hold 5.9%. The specimen was peripheral blood. Receptor source: a woman aged 55-70 years with acute or convalescent COVID-19.

This sequence joins TRBV5-1 and TRBJ2-7, with D maybe TRBD1 (5 bases). The germline V and J ends were trimmed by 0 bases and 2 bases, with 18 bases remaining between them. The CDR3 contains 17 residues. The germline CDR1 and CDR2 sequences are SGHRS and YFSETQ. The CDR3 here is CASSLGHLGHEAYEQYF. The CDR3 nucleotides are TGCGCCAGCAGCTTGGGCCACCTGGGGCACGAGGCCTACGAGCAGTACTTC.

V gene TRBV18 combines with J gene TRBJ2-5, with a possible D match to TRBD1 (5 bases). The CDR3 spans 13 residues. Deletions cut 3 bases from V and 1 base from J, with 6 bases between. Looked up from germline, CDR1 is KGHSH and CDR2 is LQKENI. The CDR3 sequence: CASSPRVQETQYF. The CDR3 nucleotides read TGTGCCAGCTCACCCAGGGTCCAAGAGACCCAGTACTTC.

This chain joins TRBV5-8 and TRBJ2-1; 8 nucleotides align to TRBD1. Germline V lookup: CDR1 SGHTS, CDR2 YDEGEE. This CDR3 contains 16 residues. The V and J ends lost 0 bases and 9 bases, in that order; junction bases with no gene match: 11. The chain's CDR3 is CASSLEGSRGQVEQFF. Written as DNA, the CDR3 is TGTGCCAGCAGCTTGGAGGGGAGCAGGGGGCAAGTTGAGCAGTTCTTC.

V usage is TRBV29-1 and J usage is TRBJ2-2, with D perhaps TRBD2 (6 bases). Germline V gene data show CDR1 as SQVTM and CDR2 as ANQGSEA. The CDR3 runs 14 residues. The ends were cut back, 4 bases at V and 6 bases at J, with 15 bases in the middle. CDR3 bases: TGCAGCGTTGCCCATACTGGGGGGTCCGGGGAGCTGTTTTTT. Its translation: CSVAHTGGSGELFF.

The chain is built from TRBV15 and TRBJ2-3, with 9 positions matching TRBD2. The V gene's germline CDR1 is LNHNV and CDR2 YYDKDF (reference sequence). This CDR3 region has 17 residues. V lost 5 bases to trimming and J lost 3 bases; unmatched junction nucleotides: 12. Here the CDR3 reads CATSETIAGVGTDTQYF. The CDR3 DNA follows: TGTGCCACCAGCGAAACGATAGCGGGAGTGGGTACAGATACGCAGTATTTT.

The chain is built from TRBV18 and TRBJ1-6, with 10 bases lining up with TRBD1. The CDR3 extends over 14 amino acids. Germline CDR1 is KGHSH and CDR2 is LQKENI. Trimming at V came to 3 bases and at J to 10 bases, leaving 3 bases not matched to a gene. The CDR3, as DNA: TGTGCCAGCTCACCCGGGACAGGGGAATCACCCCTCCACTTT. This encodes CASSPGTGESPLHF.